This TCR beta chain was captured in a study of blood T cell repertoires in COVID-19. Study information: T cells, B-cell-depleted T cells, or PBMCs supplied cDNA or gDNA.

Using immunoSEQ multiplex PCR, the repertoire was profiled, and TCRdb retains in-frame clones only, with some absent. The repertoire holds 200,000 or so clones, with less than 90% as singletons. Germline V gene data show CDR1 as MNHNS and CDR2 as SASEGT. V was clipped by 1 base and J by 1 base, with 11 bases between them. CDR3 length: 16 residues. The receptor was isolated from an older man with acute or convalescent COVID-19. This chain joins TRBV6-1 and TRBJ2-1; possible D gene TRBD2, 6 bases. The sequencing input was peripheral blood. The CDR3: CASSEVAGSSYNEQFF. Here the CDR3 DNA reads TGTGCCAGCAGTGAAGTCGCGGGGAGTTCCTACAATGAGCAGTTCTTC.